This T cell receptor beta chain appears in the sequencing data of a study of shared clonotypes between healthy human individuals. The germline V gene has CDR1 SGHAT and CDR2 FQDESV (reference sequence). This CDR3 has 16 residues. With 8 bases clipped from V and 4 bases from J, the junction kept 14 bases outside the gene matches. Only in-frame clones appear in the TCRdb table, and some are missing; sequencing was by immunoSEQ multiplex PCR. This sample has just over 2,000,000 clones; 85% to 95% occur once, and the top ten carry 0.85% to 1.3%. Selected positively for CCR7 and CD45RO-negative, naive CD8 cells excluded terminally differentiated effector memory CD45RA+ cells.

The material sequenced was naive CD8+ T cells sorted from blood. This rearrangement joins TRBV11-1 to TRBJ2-5, with 9 bases that match TRBD1. This sequence was found in a man aged 18 to 35 in good health. CDR3 loop: CASAEAGQGIGETQYF. DNA of the CDR3: TGTGCCAGCGCTGAAGCGGGACAGGGAATTGGAGAGACCCAGTACTTC.